This T cell receptor (beta chain) was identified during a study of OX40 agonist ivuxolimab in advanced cancers. At the level of the study: In this trial design, patients received ivuxolimab intravenously at 0.01 to 10 mg/kg every 2 weeks.

Germline CDR1 reads WNHNN; CDR2 reads SYGVQD (reference sequence). V was cut by 4 bases and J by 6 bases, with 13 bases left in between. This CDR3 has 13 residues. The method was immunoSEQ multiplex PCR; TCRdb's version includes in-frame clones alone and lacks a portion of them. Among about 93,000 clones, approximately 90% were seen once, and the ten largest hold roughly 0.5%. The specimen was CD4+ or CD8+ T cells sorted from blood, collected in a trial of the OX40 agonist ivuxolimab. The chain is built from TRBV10-1 and TRBJ2-7; D is undetermined. The receptor was derived from an adult with an advanced solid tumor such as melanoma, head and neck, liver or kidney cancer. CDR3 region: CASSVEYSTEQYF. In DNA form, the CDR3 reads TGCGCCAGCAGTGTTGAGTACAGTACCGAGCAGTACTTC.